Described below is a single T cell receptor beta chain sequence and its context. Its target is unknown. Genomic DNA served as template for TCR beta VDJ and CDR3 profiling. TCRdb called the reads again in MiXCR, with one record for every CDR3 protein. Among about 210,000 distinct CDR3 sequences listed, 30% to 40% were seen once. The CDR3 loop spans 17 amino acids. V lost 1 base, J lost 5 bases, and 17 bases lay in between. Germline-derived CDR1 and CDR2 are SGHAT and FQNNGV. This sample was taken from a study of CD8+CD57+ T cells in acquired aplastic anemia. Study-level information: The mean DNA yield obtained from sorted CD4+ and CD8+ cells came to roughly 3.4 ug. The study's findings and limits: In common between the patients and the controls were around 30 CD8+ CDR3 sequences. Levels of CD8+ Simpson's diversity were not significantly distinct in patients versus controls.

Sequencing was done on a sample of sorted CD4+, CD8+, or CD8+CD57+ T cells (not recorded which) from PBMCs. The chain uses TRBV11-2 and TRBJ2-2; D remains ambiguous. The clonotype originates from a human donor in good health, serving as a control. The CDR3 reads CASSLGFPPLRTGELFF. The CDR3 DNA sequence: TGTGCCAGCAGCTTAGGGTTCCCCCCCCTGCGGACCGGGGAGCTGTTTTTT.